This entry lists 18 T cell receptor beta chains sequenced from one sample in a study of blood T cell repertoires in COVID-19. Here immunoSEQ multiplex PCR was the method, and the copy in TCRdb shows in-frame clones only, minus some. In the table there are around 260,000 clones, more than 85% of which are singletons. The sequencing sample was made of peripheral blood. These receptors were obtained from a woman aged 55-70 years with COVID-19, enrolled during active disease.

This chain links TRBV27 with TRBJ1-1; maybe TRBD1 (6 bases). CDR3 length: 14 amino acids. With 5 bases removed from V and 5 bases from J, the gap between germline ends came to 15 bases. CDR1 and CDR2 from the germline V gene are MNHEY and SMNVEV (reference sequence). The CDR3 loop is CASSTRGRNTEAFF. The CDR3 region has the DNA TGTGCCAGCAGTACCAGGGGCCGGAATACTGAAGCTTTCTTT.

The CDR3 here is CASSQGGWVNSGSWTDTQYF. The CDR3 DNA reads as TGCGCCAGCAGCCAAGGGGGGTGGGTGAATAGCGGGAGCTGGACAGATACGCAGTATTTT. The chain has TRBV4-1 and TRBJ2-3; 9 nucleotides match TRBD2. The trim removed 1 base at V and 3 bases at J, leaving 17 bases unmatched. Germline V CDR1 and CDR2: MGHRA, YSYEKL. The CDR3 consists of 20 residues.

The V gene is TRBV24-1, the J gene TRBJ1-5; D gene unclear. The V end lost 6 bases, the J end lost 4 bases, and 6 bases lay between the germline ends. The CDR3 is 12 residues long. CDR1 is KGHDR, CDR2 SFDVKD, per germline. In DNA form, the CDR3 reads TGTGCCACCAGTAGAGAAAATCAGCCCCAGCATTTT. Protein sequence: CATSRENQPQHF.

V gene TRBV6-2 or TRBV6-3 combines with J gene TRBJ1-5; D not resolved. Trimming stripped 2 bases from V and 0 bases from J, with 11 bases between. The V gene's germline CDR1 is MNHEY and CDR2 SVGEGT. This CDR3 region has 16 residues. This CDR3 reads CASSYGPGGSNQPQHF. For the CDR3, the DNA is TGTGCCAGCAGTTACGGTCCGGGTGGTAGCAATCAGCCCCAGCATTTT.

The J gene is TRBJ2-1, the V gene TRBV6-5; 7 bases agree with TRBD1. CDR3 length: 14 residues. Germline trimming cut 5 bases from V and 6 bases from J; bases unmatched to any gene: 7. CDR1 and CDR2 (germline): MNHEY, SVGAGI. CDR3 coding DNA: TGTGCCAGCAGTAGGACAGGCAAAGTCAATGAGCAGTTCTTC. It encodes CASSRTGKVNEQFF.

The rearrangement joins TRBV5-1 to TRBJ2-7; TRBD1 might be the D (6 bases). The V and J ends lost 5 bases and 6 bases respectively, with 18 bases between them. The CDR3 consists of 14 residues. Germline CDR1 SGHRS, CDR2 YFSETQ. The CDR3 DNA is TGCGCCAGCAGTGGGGGCCAAGGTTGGAGCGAGCAGTACTTC. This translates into CASSGGQGWSEQYF.

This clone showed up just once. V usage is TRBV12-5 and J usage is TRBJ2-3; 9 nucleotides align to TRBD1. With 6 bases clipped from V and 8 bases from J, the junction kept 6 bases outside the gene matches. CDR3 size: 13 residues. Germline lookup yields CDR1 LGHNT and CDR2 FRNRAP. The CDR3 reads CASGRTGVRTQYF. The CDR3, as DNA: TGTGCTAGTGGCCGGACAGGGGTACGTACGCAGTATTTT.

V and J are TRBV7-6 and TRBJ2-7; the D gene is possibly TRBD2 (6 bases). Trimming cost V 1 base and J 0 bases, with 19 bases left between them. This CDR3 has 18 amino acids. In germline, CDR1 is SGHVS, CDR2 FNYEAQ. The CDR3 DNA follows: TGTGCCAGCAGCTTAGGCTTGTCACGAGCGGGCTCCTCCTACGAGCAGTACTTC. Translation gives CASSLGLSRAGSSYEQYF.

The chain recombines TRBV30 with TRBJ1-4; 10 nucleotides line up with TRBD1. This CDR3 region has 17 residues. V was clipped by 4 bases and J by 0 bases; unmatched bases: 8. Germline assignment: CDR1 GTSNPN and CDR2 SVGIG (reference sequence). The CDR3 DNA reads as TGTGCCTGGAATGGGGACAGGGGCGCGGCAACTAATGAAAAACTGTTTTTT. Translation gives CAWNGDRGAATNEKLFF.

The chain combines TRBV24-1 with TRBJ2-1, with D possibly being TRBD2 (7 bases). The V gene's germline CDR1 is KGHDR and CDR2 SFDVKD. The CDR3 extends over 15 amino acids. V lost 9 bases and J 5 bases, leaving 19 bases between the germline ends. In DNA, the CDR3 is TGTGCCACCGCCGTGGGGGCTAGCGGCGACAATGAGCAGTTCTTC. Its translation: CATAVGASGDNEQFF.

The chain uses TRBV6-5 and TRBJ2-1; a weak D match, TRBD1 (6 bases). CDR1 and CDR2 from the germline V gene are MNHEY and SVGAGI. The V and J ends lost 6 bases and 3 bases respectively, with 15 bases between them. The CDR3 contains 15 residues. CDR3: CASSPQGKNYNEQFF. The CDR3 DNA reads TGTGCCAGCAGCCCACAGGGTAAGAACTACAATGAGCAGTTCTTC.

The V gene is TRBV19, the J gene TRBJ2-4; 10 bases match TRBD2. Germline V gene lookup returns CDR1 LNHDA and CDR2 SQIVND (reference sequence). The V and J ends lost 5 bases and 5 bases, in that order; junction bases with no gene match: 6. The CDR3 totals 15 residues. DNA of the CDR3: TGTGCCAGTAGTGTTAGCGGGAGGTCACAAAACATTCAGTACTTC. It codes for CASSVSGRSQNIQYF.

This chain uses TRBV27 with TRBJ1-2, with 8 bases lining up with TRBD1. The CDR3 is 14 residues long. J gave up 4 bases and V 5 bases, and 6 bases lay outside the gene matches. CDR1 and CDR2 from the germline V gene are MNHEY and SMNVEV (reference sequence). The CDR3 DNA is TGTGCCAGCAGTAGGGACAGGACGGGCTATGGCTACACCTTC. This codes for CASSRDRTGYGYTF.

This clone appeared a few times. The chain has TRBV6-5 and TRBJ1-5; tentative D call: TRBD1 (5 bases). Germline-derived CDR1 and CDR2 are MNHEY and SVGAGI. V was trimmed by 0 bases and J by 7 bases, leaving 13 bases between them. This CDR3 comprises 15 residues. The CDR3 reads CASSYSKGSRQPQHF. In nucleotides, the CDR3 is TGTGCCAGCAGTTACTCGAAGGGGTCGAGGCAGCCCCAGCATTTT.

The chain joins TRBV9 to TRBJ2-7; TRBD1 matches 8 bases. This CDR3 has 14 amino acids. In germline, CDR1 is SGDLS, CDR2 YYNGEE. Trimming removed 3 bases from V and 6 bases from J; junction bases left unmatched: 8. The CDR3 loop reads CASSATGVGVEQYF. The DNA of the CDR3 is TGTGCCAGCAGCGCGACAGGGGTGGGGGTCGAGCAGTACTTC.

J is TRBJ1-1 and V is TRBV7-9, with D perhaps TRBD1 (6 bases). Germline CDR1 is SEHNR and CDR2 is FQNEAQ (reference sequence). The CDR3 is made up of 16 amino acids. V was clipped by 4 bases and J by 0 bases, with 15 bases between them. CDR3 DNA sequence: TGTGCCAGCAGCTCAGCTGGGGGCCCGATGAACACTGAAGCTTTCTTT. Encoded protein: CASSSAGGPMNTEAFF.

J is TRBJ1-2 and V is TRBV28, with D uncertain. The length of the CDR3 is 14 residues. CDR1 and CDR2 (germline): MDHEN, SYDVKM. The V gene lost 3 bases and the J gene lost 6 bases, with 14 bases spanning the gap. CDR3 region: CASSLRGDFHGYTF. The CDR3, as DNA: TGTGCCAGCAGTTTGAGAGGTGATTTTCATGGCTACACCTTC.

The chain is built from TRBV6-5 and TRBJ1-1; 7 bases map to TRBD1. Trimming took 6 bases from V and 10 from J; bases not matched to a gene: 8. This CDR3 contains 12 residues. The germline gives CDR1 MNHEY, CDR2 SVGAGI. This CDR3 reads CASRSGGIGAFF. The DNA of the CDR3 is TGTGCCAGCAGGTCAGGGGGGATAGGAGCTTTCTTT.